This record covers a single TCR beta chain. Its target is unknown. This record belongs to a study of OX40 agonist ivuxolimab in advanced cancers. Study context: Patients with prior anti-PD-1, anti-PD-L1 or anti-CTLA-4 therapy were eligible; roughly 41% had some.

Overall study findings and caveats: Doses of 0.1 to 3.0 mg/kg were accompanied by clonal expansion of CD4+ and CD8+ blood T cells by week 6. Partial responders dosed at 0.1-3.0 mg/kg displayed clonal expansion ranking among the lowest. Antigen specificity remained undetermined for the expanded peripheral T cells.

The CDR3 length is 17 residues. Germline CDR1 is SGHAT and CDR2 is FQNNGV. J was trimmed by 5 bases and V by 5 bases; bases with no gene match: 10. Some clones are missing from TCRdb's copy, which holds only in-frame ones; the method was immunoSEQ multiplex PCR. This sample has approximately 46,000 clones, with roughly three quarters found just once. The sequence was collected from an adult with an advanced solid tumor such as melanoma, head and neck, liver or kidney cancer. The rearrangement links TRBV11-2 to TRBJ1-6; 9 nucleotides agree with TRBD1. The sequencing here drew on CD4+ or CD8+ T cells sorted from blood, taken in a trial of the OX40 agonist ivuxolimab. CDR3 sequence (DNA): TGTGCCAGCAGCCGCAGGACAGGGGACAAAAATAATTCACCCCTCCACTTT. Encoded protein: CASSRRTGDKNNSPLHF.